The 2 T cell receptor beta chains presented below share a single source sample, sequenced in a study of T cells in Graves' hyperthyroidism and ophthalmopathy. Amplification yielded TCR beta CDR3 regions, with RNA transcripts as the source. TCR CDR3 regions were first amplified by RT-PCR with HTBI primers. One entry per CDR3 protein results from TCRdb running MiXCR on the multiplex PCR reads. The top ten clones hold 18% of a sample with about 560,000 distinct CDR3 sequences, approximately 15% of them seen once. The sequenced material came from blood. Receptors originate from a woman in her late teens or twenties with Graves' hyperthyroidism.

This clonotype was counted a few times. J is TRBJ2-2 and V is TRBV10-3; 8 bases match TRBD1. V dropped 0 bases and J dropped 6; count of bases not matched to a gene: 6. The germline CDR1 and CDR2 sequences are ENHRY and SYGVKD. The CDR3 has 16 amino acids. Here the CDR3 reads CAISESDPGGPGELFF. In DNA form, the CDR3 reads TGTGCCATCAGTGAGTCGGACCCAGGGGGCCCCGGGGAGCTGTTTTTT.

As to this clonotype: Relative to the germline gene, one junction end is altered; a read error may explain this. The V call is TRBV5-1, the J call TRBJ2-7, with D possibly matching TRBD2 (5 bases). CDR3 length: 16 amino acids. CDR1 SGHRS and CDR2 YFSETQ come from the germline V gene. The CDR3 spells CASSSKDWQNSYELYF. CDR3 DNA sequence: TGCGCCAGCAGCTCCAAGGACTGGCAAAACTCCTACGAGCTGTACTTC.